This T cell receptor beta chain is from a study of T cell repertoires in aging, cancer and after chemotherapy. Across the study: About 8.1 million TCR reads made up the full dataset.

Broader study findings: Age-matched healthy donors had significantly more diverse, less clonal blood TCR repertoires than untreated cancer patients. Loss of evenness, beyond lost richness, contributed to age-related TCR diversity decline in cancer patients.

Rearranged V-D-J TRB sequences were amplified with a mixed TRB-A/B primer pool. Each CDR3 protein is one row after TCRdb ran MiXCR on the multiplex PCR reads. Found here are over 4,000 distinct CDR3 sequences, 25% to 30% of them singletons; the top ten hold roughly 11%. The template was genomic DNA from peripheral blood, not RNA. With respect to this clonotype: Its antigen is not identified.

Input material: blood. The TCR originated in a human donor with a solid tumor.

The CDR3 coding sequence is TGTGCCAGCTCATCTGAGCTCGTCCGGGACAGGGACGGCTACACCTTC. This gives the protein CASSSELVRDRDGYTF. This rearrangement joins TRBV18 to TRBJ1-2; 9 bases line up with TRBD1. CDR1 KGHSH and CDR2 LQKENI come from the germline V gene. The trim removed 5 bases at V and 8 bases at J, leaving 15 bases unmatched. This CDR3 has 16 residues.